These 2 T cell receptor beta chains were all obtained from the same sample, sequenced in a study of post-analysis software for immune sequencing data. Study-wide results and caveats: Elevated frequency relative to controls characterized four to six TRBV segments in patients, TRBV5-6, TRBV5-1 and TRBV20-1 among them.

Libraries were made from TCR beta cDNA, and they carried unique molecular identifiers. TCRdb re-called the PCR reads through MiXCR, storing one row per CDR3 protein. This table holds 350,000 to 450,000 distinct CDR3 sequences, 39% found once. These receptors have no known antigen. Source material: blood. The receptors derive from a girl aged 2 to 9 with multiple sclerosis.

This clonotype was observed a few times. The chain employs TRBV20-1 and TRBJ2-7; either TRBD1 or TRBD2 may fit D (5 bases each). V shed 5 bases and J shed 3 bases, with 23 bases lying between them. Per germline, CDR1 DFQATT and CDR2 SNEGSKA (reference sequence). The CDR3 totals 16 residues. In DNA, the CDR3 is TGCAGTGCTTTCCACATTACGGGACGAGCAATCTACGAGCAGTACTTC. This sequence encodes CSAFHITGRAIYEQYF.

This sequence joins TRBV3-1 and TRBJ2-1; 7 positions agree with TRBD2. CDR1 and CDR2 from the germline V gene are LGHDT and YNNKEL (reference sequence). The ends lost 2 bases at V and 6 bases at J; junction bases unmatched: 13. This CDR3 has 17 residues. In DNA form, the CDR3 reads TGTGCCAGCAGCCAAATCGATTTCACTAGCGTTACCAATGAGCAGTTCTTC. It yields the protein CASSQIDFTSVTNEQFF.